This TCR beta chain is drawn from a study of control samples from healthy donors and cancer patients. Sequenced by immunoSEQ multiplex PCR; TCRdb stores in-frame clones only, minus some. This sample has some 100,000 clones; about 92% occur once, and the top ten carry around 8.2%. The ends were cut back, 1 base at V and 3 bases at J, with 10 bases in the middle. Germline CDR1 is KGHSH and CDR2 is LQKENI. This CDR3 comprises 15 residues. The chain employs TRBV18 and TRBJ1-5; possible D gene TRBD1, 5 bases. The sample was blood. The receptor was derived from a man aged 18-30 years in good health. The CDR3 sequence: CASSPRDDNNQPQHF. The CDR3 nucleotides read TGTGCCAGCTCACCACGGGACGACAACAATCAGCCCCAGCATTTT.